This T cell receptor (beta chain) was sequenced during a study of neurological immune-mediated disorders. General study results and limits: HTLV-1-associated myelopathy had the most TCR clonal expansion, and multiple sclerosis had the least, less than healthy controls.

As regards this clonotype: Its antigen is unidentified.

CDR1 and CDR2 from the germline V gene are SGHTA and FQGNSA. There are 15 residues in the CDR3. J gave up 3 bases and V 1 base, and 4 bases lay outside the gene matches. Time point reported: longitudinal time-point 1 (baseline). TCRdb independently ran MiXCR on the 5' RACE reads; one entry per CDR3 protein. The profile covers approximately 70,000 distinct CDR3 sequences, with roughly 10% appearing a single time and roughly 9% taken by the ten largest. The receptor was isolated from a man aged 25 to 45 in good health. This chain links TRBV7-2 with TRBJ1-1, with 8 bases that match TRBD1. The sequenced sample consisted of PBMCs. Here the CDR3 DNA reads TGTGCCAGCAGCTTAGTTTCAGGGGGCTACACTGAAGCTTTCTTT. Its translation: CASSLVSGGYTEAFF.